The 11 T cell receptor beta chains in this list originate from one sample, sequenced in a study of a mutant IDH1 vaccine in newly diagnosed glioma. Some clones are missing from TCRdb's copy, which holds only in-frame ones; the method was immunoSEQ multiplex PCR. The sample lists about 60,000 clones, about 85% occurring once. These receptors have no known antigen. As to time point: week 35, safety follow-up. Every vaccine dose comprised 300 ug of mutant IDH1 20-mer peptide plus topical imiquimod. The starting material was PBMCs, obtained from a glioma patient whose treatment included an IDH1 peptide vaccine. Every receptor here comes from a man aged 25 to 45 with glioma.

The rearrangement links TRBV28 to TRBJ1-1, with a possible D match to TRBD1 (6 bases). From germline, CDR1 is MDHEN and CDR2 SYDVKM. The length of the CDR3 is 14 residues. Trimming shortened V by 5 bases and J by 2 bases, and 12 bases separated the two germline ends. The CDR3 DNA is TGTGCCAGCAGTGACAGGAATCACAACACTGAAGCTTTCTTT. Amino acids: CASSDRNHNTEAFF.

V usage is TRBV7-9 and J usage is TRBJ2-3; TRBD1 matches 8 bases. CDR1 is SEHNR, CDR2 FQNEAQ, per germline (reference sequence). V shed 5 bases and J 9 bases; nucleotides not matched to a gene: 16. This CDR3 contains 16 residues. The chain's CDR3 is CASSQGGRGLTETQYF. The CDR3 nucleotides read TGTGCCAGCAGCCAGGGGGGCAGGGGGCTCACCGAGACGCAGTATTTT.

V gene TRBV5-6 combines with J gene TRBJ2-3; 9 bases agree with TRBD2. The trim removed 2 bases at V and 9 bases at J, leaving 13 bases unmatched. Germline lookup yields CDR1 SGHDT and CDR2 YYEEEE. The CDR3 consists of 16 residues. This CDR3 reads CASSFFGGGGGQTQYF. Here the CDR3 DNA reads TGTGCCAGCAGCTTTTTCGGAGGCGGGGGGGGCCAAACGCAGTATTTT.

The rearrangement links TRBV7-6 to TRBJ2-1; 7 positions match TRBD1. This CDR3 contains 15 residues. Trimming cost V 7 bases and J 7 bases; bases outside gene matches: 13. CDR1 is SGHVS and CDR2 is FNYEAQ in the germline V gene. The CDR3 DNA follows: TGTGCCAGCACCACCCCCGACAGGGTTGAAAATGAGCAGTTCTTC. Translation gives CASTTPDRVENEQFF. Filled out from reference TRBV7-6 and TRBJ2-1, the complete variable domain reads GAGVSQSPRYKVTKRGQDVALRCDPISGHVSLYWYRQALGQGPEFLTYFNYEAQQDKSGLPNDRFSAERPEGSISTLTIQRTEQRDSAMYRCASTTPDRVENEQFFGPGTRLTVL.

This chain uses TRBV6-1 with TRBJ2-7, with 11 bases aligning to TRBD1. The ends lost 3 bases at V and 3 bases at J; junction bases unmatched: 4. The CDR3 has 15 amino acids. CDR1 MNHNS and CDR2 SASEGT come from the germline V gene. CDR3 DNA: TGTGCCAGCAGTGACGGACAGGGGGCTTTCTACGAGCAGTACTTC. Encoded protein: CASSDGQGAFYEQYF.

The V and J genes are TRBV13 and TRBJ2-5, with 8 positions matching TRBD2. V shed 3 bases, J shed 1 base, and the junction held 16 bases outside the gene matches. The CDR3 extends over 19 amino acids. Germline V lookup: CDR1 PRHDT, CDR2 FYEKMQ (reference sequence). The chain's CDR3 is CASSFGAGATPRFQETQYF. DNA for the CDR3: TGTGCCAGCAGCTTCGGAGCGGGGGCCACCCCTCGTTTCCAAGAGACCCAGTACTTC.

The CDR3 loop reads CASSDLEGLSNQPQHF. Here the CDR3 DNA reads TGCGCCAGCAGTGATTTGGAGGGATTGAGCAATCAGCCCCAGCATTTT. The chain combines TRBV10-2 with TRBJ1-5; D call uncertain. The CDR3 extends over 16 amino acids. Trimming shortened V by 3 bases and J by 1 base, and 13 bases separated the two germline ends. Germline lookup yields CDR1 WSHSY and CDR2 SAAADI.

V gene TRBV19 combines with J gene TRBJ1-6; D not resolved. The CDR3 spans 16 residues. The germline gives CDR1 LNHDA, CDR2 SQIVND (reference sequence). V lost 6 bases, J lost 1 base, and 13 bases lay in between. The CDR3 here is CASSREVGSYNSPLHF. The DNA for the CDR3 is TGTGCCAGTAGCAGAGAAGTGGGTTCCTATAATTCACCCCTCCACTTT.

The V and J genes are TRBV27 and TRBJ2-3; D is undetermined. Trimming took 6 bases from V and 8 from J, leaving 9 bases between them. The CDR3 is 11 residues long. From germline, CDR1 is MNHEY and CDR2 SMNVEV (reference sequence). The CDR3: CASRSMGTQYF. The CDR3 region has the DNA TGTGCCAGCAGGAGTATGGGTACGCAGTATTTT.

This clone has only a few counts. The V call is TRBV7-8, the J call TRBJ1-5, with D possibly TRBD1 on 6 matching bases. The CDR3 runs 15 residues. Germline V gene sequence: CDR1 SGHVS, CDR2 FQNEAQ. V lost 6 bases and J 1 base, leaving 13 bases between the germline ends. CDR3 nucleotides: TGTGCCAGCAGTCAGACCGGGACAAGCAATCAGCCCCAGCATTTT. Amino acid sequence: CASSQTGTSNQPQHF.

The rearrangement links TRBV7-9 to TRBJ2-1; 9 bases align to TRBD1. The CDR3 is made up of 13 amino acids. Germline CDR1 and CDR2: SEHNR and FQNEAQ (reference sequence). Trimming at V came to 5 bases and at J to 10 bases, leaving 6 bases not matched to a gene. This CDR3 reads CASSQLQGAEQFF. The CDR3 region has the DNA TGTGCCAGCAGCCAGCTACAGGGGGCCGAGCAGTTCTTC.